One and the same sample provided the 22 T cell receptor beta chains below, sequenced in a study of Ad26.COV2.S vaccination and SARS-CoV-2 variants. TCRdb keeps only in-frame clones here, not all; method: immunoSEQ multiplex PCR. The data contain around 400,000 clones, 75% to 90% of them seen just once; the ten biggest clones take up under 2%. Treatment defined: approximately 18 received Ad26.COV2.S at low or high dose, single or two shots; roughly five received placebo; per-sample allocation not given. Sampling took place 63 days after the first vaccine or placebo injection. The sample consisted of peripheral blood, taken in a trial of Ad26.COV2.S vaccine versus placebo. The receptors derive from a person between 18 and 65 years old who received the Ad26.COV2.S COVID-19 vaccine or a placebo.

The chain combines TRBV5-5 with TRBJ2-3; 8 bases agree with TRBD1. In germline, CDR1 is SGHKS, CDR2 YYEKEE (reference sequence). The junction had 13 bases not matched to a gene; V was cut back by 5 bases and J by 2 bases. This CDR3 contains 17 residues. CDR3 DNA: TGTGCCAGCAGAGAAGGACAGGGCCGAACTCTCACAGATACGCAGTATTTT. Translated: CASREGQGRTLTDTQYF.

This chain links TRBV5-1 with TRBJ1-2; the match to TRBD1 covers 8 bases. The J segment lost 7 bases and the V segment lost 5 bases, leaving 10 bases of the junction unmatched. The length of the CDR3 is 14 residues. Germline values: CDR1 SGHRS, CDR2 YFSETQ. CDR3 sequence reads: CASRIGQGSGGYTF. CDR3 nucleotide sequence: TGCGCCAGCAGAATAGGACAGGGATCTGGTGGCTACACCTTC.

This rearrangement joins TRBV28 to TRBJ2-7; 9 bases are shared with TRBD1. The CDR3 loop spans 13 amino acids. V lost 7 bases, J lost 3 bases, and 4 bases stayed unmatched. Looked up from germline, CDR1 is MDHEN and CDR2 is SYDVKM. The CDR3 spells CASKGTGLYEQYF. CDR3 in DNA: TGTGCCAGCAAGGGGACAGGGCTCTACGAGCAGTACTTC. Using reference TRBV28 and TRBJ2-7 for the parts outside the CDR3, the full variable domain is DVKVTQSSRYLVKRTGEKVFLECVQDMDHENMFWYRQDPGLGLRLIYFSYDVKMKEKGDIPEGYSVSREKKERFSLILESASTNQTSMYLCASKGTGLYEQYFGPGTRLTVT.

The chain recombines TRBV7-2 with TRBJ2-7; 7 nucleotides align to TRBD1. There are 13 residues in the CDR3. V shed 6 bases, J shed 3 bases, and the junction held 5 bases outside the gene matches. Germline CDR1 is SGHTA and CDR2 is FQGNSA. The CDR3 region is CASSYRGYYEQYF. The DNA for the CDR3 is TGTGCCAGCAGTTACAGGGGTTACTACGAGCAGTACTTC.

The chain has TRBV21-1 and TRBJ2-1; the DNA was not compared with TRBD2, the D call given in the table. TRBV21-1 is annotated as a pseudogene. The CDR3 sequence is 18 residues long. CDR3 sequence (DNA): TGTGCCAGCACCTTAAATCTAGTGACTAGCGGGAGGAAGGATGAGCAGTTCTTC. It encodes CASTLNLVTSGRKDEQFF.

The rearrangement uses TRBV10-3 and TRBJ1-1; D is unresolved. V lost 5 bases to trimming and J lost 1 base, with 8 bases between them. The CDR3 loop spans 13 amino acids. In germline, CDR1 is ENHRY, CDR2 SYGVKD. CDR3 in amino acids: CAISTAENTEAFF. For the CDR3, the DNA is TGTGCCATCAGTACGGCGGAGAACACTGAAGCTTTCTTT.

This chain joins TRBV7-2 and TRBJ2-7; 7 bases are a match to TRBD2. CDR1 is SGHTA and CDR2 is FQGNSA in the germline V gene. Trimming removed 2 bases from V and 2 bases from J; junction bases left unmatched: 3. The CDR3 runs to 14 residues. CDR3 coding DNA: TGTGCCAGCAGCTTATTAGCGGGCCCCTACGAGCAGTACTTC. Translation: CASSLLAGPYEQYF.

Only a few counts were recorded for this clone. The V and J genes are TRBV19 and TRBJ1-6; D is undetermined. The CDR3 length is 14 residues. Germline values: CDR1 LNHDA, CDR2 SQIVND (reference sequence). V was trimmed by 2 bases and J by 7 bases, leaving 9 bases between them. DNA of the CDR3: TGTGCCAGTAGTATACGACTGGTCAATTCACCCCTCCACTTT. Amino acid sequence: CASSIRLVNSPLHF.

The chain is built from TRBV19 and TRBJ1-1; 7 positions agree with TRBD1. Germline trimming cut 4 bases from V and 7 bases from J; bases unmatched to any gene: 6. The CDR3 contains 13 residues. CDR1 and CDR2 (germline): LNHDA, SQIVND (reference sequence). CDR3 protein: CASSKQGWNEAFF. The CDR3, as DNA: TGTGCCAGTAGTAAACAGGGGTGGAATGAAGCTTTCTTT. Full variable domain (remainder filled in from reference TRBV19 and TRBJ1-1): DGGITQSPKYLFRKEGQNVTLSCEQNLNHDAMYWYRQDPGQGLRLIYYSQIVNDFQKGDIAEGYSVSREKKESFPLTVTSAQKNPTAFYLCASSKQGWNEAFFGQGTRLTVV.

This clone was found once. The chain recombines TRBV19 with TRBJ2-1, with 7 bases that match TRBD2. The germline V gene has CDR1 LNHDA and CDR2 SQIVND (reference sequence). J was trimmed by 2 bases and V by 1 base; bases with no gene match: 2. This CDR3 contains 15 residues. CDR3 nucleotide sequence: TGTGCCAGTAGTATAGGACTAGCACCCTACAATGAGCAGTTCTTC. Translation gives CASSIGLAPYNEQFF.

This clone was seen once. CDR3 sequence (DNA): TGTGCCACCAGTGATCCCCCGGGCGAGCAGTACTTC. This gives the protein CATSDPPGEQYF. This chain connects TRBV24-1 to TRBJ2-7; D remains ambiguous. From germline, CDR1 is KGHDR and CDR2 SFDVKD. The CDR3 runs to 12 residues. Trimming removed 3 bases from V and 6 bases from J, with 8 bases in between.

V usage is TRBV28 and J usage is TRBJ2-7; possibly TRBD1 for D (6 bases). The germline CDR1 and CDR2 sequences are MDHEN and SYDVKM. With 6 bases removed from V and 5 bases from J, the gap between germline ends came to 11 bases. The CDR3 extends over 12 amino acids. The CDR3 loop reads CASRPRGNEQYF. The CDR3 DNA reads as TGTGCCAGCAGGCCCAGGGGAAACGAGCAGTACTTC.

The rearrangement uses TRBV7-2 and TRBJ2-3; D might be TRBD2 (6 bases). The CDR3 is 18 amino acids. V was trimmed by 5 bases and J by 0 bases, leaving 21 bases between them. Looked up from germline, CDR1 is SGHTA and CDR2 is FQGNSA. The CDR3 spells CASSRPRLATTSTDTQYF. The DNA of the CDR3 is TGTGCCAGCAGCCGGCCCCGGCTAGCGACTACTAGCACAGATACGCAGTATTTT.

The chain recombines TRBV7-2 with TRBJ2-3; a weak D match, TRBD2 (5 bases). This CDR3 contains 15 residues. Germline assignment: CDR1 SGHTA and CDR2 FQGNSA. Trimming removed 0 bases at V and 1 base at J, with 8 bases between. CDR3 in DNA: TGTGCCAGCAGCTTAGCCTTTAGCGGCACAGATACGCAGTATTTT. This encodes CASSLAFSGTDTQYF. Supplemented by reference TRBV7-2 and TRBJ2-3, the full variable domain reads GAGVSQSPSNKVTEKGKDVELRCDPISGHTALYWYRQSLGQGLEFLIYFQGNSAPDKSGLPSDRFSAERTGGSVSTLTIQRTQQEDSAVYLCASSLAFSGTDTQYFGPGTRLTVL.

The chain combines TRBV9 with TRBJ2-6; D is uncertain. Germline V gene data show CDR1 as SGDLS and CDR2 as YYNGEE. CDR3 length: 18 residues. V was trimmed by 1 base and J by 0 bases, leaving 14 bases between them. In nucleotides, the CDR3 is TGTGCCAGCAGCGTAAGTCCCCTAGTCGCCTCTGGGGCCAACGTCCTGACTTTC. This translates into CASSVSPLVASGANVLTF.

This clone was seen a single time. DNA of the CDR3: TGTGCCAGCAGCTTAGCGTCTGCCCGATTGAACACTGAAGCTTTCTTT. This sequence encodes CASSLASARLNTEAFF. The rearrangement uses TRBV7-2 and TRBJ1-1; D gene ambiguous. Germline CDR1 SGHTA, CDR2 FQGNSA. The ends were cut back, 0 bases at V and 0 bases at J, with 11 bases in the middle. This CDR3 contains 16 residues.

The J gene is TRBJ2-7, the V gene TRBV19, with D maybe TRBD1 (6 bases). This CDR3 spans 15 amino acids. V was cut by 3 bases and J by 7 bases, with 19 bases left in between. In germline, CDR1 is LNHDA, CDR2 SQIVND (reference sequence). The chain's CDR3 is CASSIGARGFGEQYF. In DNA form, the CDR3 reads TGTGCCAGTAGTATTGGGGCCAGGGGTTTTGGGGAGCAGTACTTC.

CDR3 region: CASSRPGQGAEAFF. As DNA, the CDR3 is TGTGCCAGCTCAAGACCGGGACAGGGGGCTGAAGCTTTCTTT. The rearrangement joins TRBV27 to TRBJ1-1; 11 bases are a match to TRBD1. CDR1 is MNHEY and CDR2 is SMNVEV in the germline V gene (reference sequence). The CDR3 length is 14 residues. Germline trimming cut 8 bases from V and 6 bases from J; bases unmatched to any gene: 8.

This rearrangement joins TRBV19 to TRBJ1-1; the D is unclear. Trimming shortened V by 7 bases and J by 0 bases, and 15 bases separated the two germline ends. The CDR3 runs 15 residues. Germline CDR1 reads LNHDA; CDR2 reads SQIVND (reference sequence). CDR3 nucleotides: TGTGCCAGTACCCCTCGGACCCGAATGAACACTGAAGCTTTCTTT. Translating gives CASTPRTRMNTEAFF.

This chain connects TRBV11-2 to TRBJ2-5, with D tentatively TRBD2 (6 bases). Germline CDR1 SGHAT, CDR2 FQNNGV. This CDR3 spans 15 amino acids. V shed 4 bases and J shed 6 bases, with 18 bases lying between them. CDR3 DNA sequence: TGTGCCAGCAGCTCCGGGACGACGCGGGGAAAGACCCAGTACTTC. It translates to CASSSGTTRGKTQYF.

The chain is built from TRBV5-6 and TRBJ2-2, with D possibly TRBD2 on 6 matching bases. Germline CDR1 and CDR2: SGHDT and YYEEEE. The CDR3 loop spans 15 amino acids. V gave up 1 base and J gave up 0 bases, with 7 bases separating them. The CDR3 region is CASSLTGANTGELFF. In DNA, the CDR3 is TGTGCCAGCAGCTTGACGGGGGCGAACACCGGGGAGCTGTTTTTT.

The rearrangement links TRBV5-1 to TRBJ1-5, with D tentatively TRBD1 (5 bases). The germline gives CDR1 SGHRS, CDR2 YFSETQ. There are 15 residues in the CDR3. V shed 4 bases and J shed 4 bases, with 15 bases lying between them. The CDR3 protein is CASSKGTAPNQPQHF. For the CDR3, the DNA is TGCGCCAGCAGCAAAGGGACGGCCCCTAATCAGCCCCAGCATTTT.